A selection of T cell receptor beta chains follows, all from one sample in a study of cytomegalovirus exposure and HLA in healthy donors. The method was immunoSEQ multiplex PCR; TCRdb's version includes in-frame clones alone and lacks a portion of them. The table records 160,000 or so clones, roughly four fifths of them present only once. Specimen: PBMCs. The receptors derive from a man in his fifties in good health and CMV-seropositive. The CDR3 runs from the conserved cysteine through the conserved F or W. The order of the fields is J gene, D gene, V gene, clone size, CDR3 DNA, CDR3 protein. A D gene is named only where the DNA matches it firmly. Clone sizes are given selectively: once, few, many, or a class where the clone is expanded.

>TRBJ2-7|TRBD1|TRBV30|.
TGTGCCTTGAGCCAAACCGGGACAGGGAACGAGCAGTACTTC
CALSQTGTGNEQYF
>TRBJ2-1|TRBD2|TRBV5-6|once
TGTGCCAGCAGCTCGGGACTAGCGCATCCCTACAATGAGCAGTTCTTC
CASSSGLAHPYNEQFF
>TRBJ1-1|.|TRBV28|.
TGTGCCAGCAGTTGTCTAACAGGGTCTTGCGCTGAAGCTTTCTTT
CASSCLTGSCAEAFF
>TRBJ2-3|.|TRBV5-4|few
TGTGCCAGCAGCTCCCATTCCACGCAGTATTTT
CASSSHSTQYF
>TRBJ1-3|.|TRBV28|.
TGTGCCAGCAGTCTAGGAGGGTCTGGAAACACCATATATTTT
CASSLGGSGNTIYF
>TRBJ1-2|.|TRBV5-4|.
TGTGCCAGCAGAACGAGTGGAGGTTATGGCTACACCTTC
CASRTSGGYGYTF
>TRBJ2-3|TRBD2|TRBV30|.
TGTGCCTGGAGTTTAGCGGGAGGGCGGGATACGCAGTATTTT
CAWSLAGGRDTQYF
>TRBJ2-7|.|TRBV7-8|.
TGTGCCAGCAGCCTAAAGGGGGTAGCTTGGAGGTACGAGCAGTACTTC
CASSLKGVAWRYEQYF
>TRBJ2-7|.|TRBV15|few
TGTGCCACCAGCAGAGATCGAGGCTACGAGCAGTACTTC
CATSRDRGYEQYF
>TRBJ1-2|.|TRBV29-1|.
TGCAGCGTCACAGGCCGCTATGGCTACACCTTC
CSVTGRYGYTF
>TRBJ2-3|TRBD2|TRBV25-1|once
TGTGCCAGCAGTGAAGGGGGGGGAGGTAGCACAGATACGCAGTATTTT
CASSEGGGGSTDTQYF
>TRBJ2-3|TRBD2|TRBV30|.
TGTGCCTGGAGTCGGGGGGGAGGGGGTGATACGCAGTATTTT
CAWSRGGGGDTQYF
>TRBJ1-2|TRBD1|TRBV4-1|few
TGCGCCAGCAGCCCGGAAGCGACAGGGGTTAATGGCTACACCTTC
CASSPEATGVNGYTF
>TRBJ2-6|TRBD1|TRBV5-4|.
TGTGCCAGCAGCTTTGGACAGGGGTTCTCTGGGGCCAACGTCCTGACTTTC
CASSFGQGFSGANVLTF
>TRBJ1-4|.|TRBV4-2|.
TGTGCCAGCAGCCAGGGGCCCGTTGGGCAGGGTGAAAAACTGTTTTTT
CASSQGPVGQGEKLFF
>TRBJ1-1|.|TRBV2|.
TGTGCCAGCAGTGAAAGGGGCCAACAGAACACTGAAGCTTTCTTT
CASSERGQQNTEAFF
>TRBJ1-5|.|TRBV4-3|.
TGCGCCAGCAGCCAAGATGTCACAGGGCGGCGGCCCCAGCATTTT
CASSQDVTGRRPQHF
>TRBJ1-2|TRBD1|TRBV7-9|.
TGTGCCAGCAGCTTTGGACAGGATGCCTATGGCTACACCTTC
CASSFGQDAYGYTF
>TRBJ1-2|.|TRBV4-2|.
TGTGCCAGCAGCCAAGAAATCTACGGGCGGGACTATGGCTACACCTTC
CASSQEIYGRDYGYTF
>TRBJ2-1|.|TRBV30|.
TGTGCCTGGAGTCAGGTAGATGAGCAGTTCTTC
CAWSQVDEQFF
>TRBJ2-4|.|TRBV6-5|.
TGTGCCAGCAGTCCACAGGGATCAACCAAAAACATTCAGTACTTC
CASSPQGSTKNIQYF
>TRBJ2-7|.|TRBV4-2|.
TGTGCCAGCAGCTCGAGCTCCTACGAGCAGTACTTC
CASSSSSYEQYF
>TRBJ2-7|.|TRBV29-1|.
TGCAGCGTTGCAGCAGGGTCTCTTTACGAGCAGTACTTC
CSVAAGSLYEQYF
>TRBJ1-1|.|TRBV5-8|.
TGTGCCAGCAGCTTGGAAGGACATGGTGAAGCTTTCTTT
CASSLEGHGEAFF
>TRBJ2-7|.|TRBV30|.
TGTGCCTGGAGAAGATCTTTACCAGGCGAGCAGTACTTC
CAWRRSLPGEQYF
>TRBJ2-1|.|TRBV27|.
TGTGCCAGCAGTTTCGCCGGGAGCTCCTACAATGAGCAGTTCTTC
CASSFAGSSYNEQFF
>TRBJ2-7|TRBD1|TRBV11-3|.
TGTGCCAGCAGCTTAGGCGGGACAGGGGACTACGAGCAGTACTTC
CASSLGGTGDYEQYF
>TRBJ2-1|TRBD2|TRBV30|.
TGTGCCTGGAGAGATCCGGGACTAGCGGGAGGGCGGAACAATGAGCAGTTCTTC
CAWRDPGLAGGRNNEQFF
>TRBJ2-7|TRBD2|TRBV7-2|.
TGTGCCAGCAGCTTCCTTGCCGGGACTATCTCCTACGAGCAGTACTTC
CASSFLAGTISYEQYF
>TRBJ2-7|.|TRBV4-2|.
TGTGCCAGCAGCCAAGTAGGGGTTGATGAGCAGTACTTC
CASSQVGVDEQYF
>TRBJ1-6|.|TRBV5-1|few
TGCGCCAGCAGCTTCGGAGGGTCCTATAATTCACCCCTCCACTTT
CASSFGGSYNSPLHF
>TRBJ1-2|.|TRBV7-9|.
TGTGCCAGCAGCTTCGAAGGGCAGGGAGGCTACACCTTC
CASSFEGQGGYTF